The T cell receptor (beta chain) described here comes from a study of human T cells and chemical hapten exposure. Germline CDR1 SEHNR, CDR2 FQNEAQ (reference sequence). The germline V and J ends were trimmed by 2 bases and 6 bases, with 19 bases remaining between them. CDR3 size: 16 residues. Unfractionated whole blood was the source of the extracted total RNA. Each cDNA molecule in the library carried unique molecular identifiers. As processed by the authors: Per-sample TCR counts ranged from roughly 20,000 to 750,000, median 95,638. TCRdb analysed the 5' RACE reads with MiXCR anew, one entry per CDR3 protein. The V and J calls follow TCRdb's processing rather than the paper's. This sample has about 140,000 distinct CDR3 sequences, with about 4.3% found just once.

The receptor was derived from a female donor in good health. The J gene is TRBJ1-2, the V gene TRBV7-9, with a tentative D call TRBD1 (6 bases). This CDR3 is CASSLLKWGAQDGYTF. CDR3 sequence (DNA): TGTGCCAGCAGCTTATTGAAGTGGGGGGCGCAGGATGGCTACACCTTC. The whole variable domain, remainder taken from reference TRBV7-9 and TRBJ1-2, is DTGVSQNPRHKITKRGQNVTFRCDPISEHNRLYWYRQTLGQGPEFLTYFQNEAQLEKSRLLSDRFSAERPKGSFSTLEIQRTEQGDSAMYLCASSLLKWGAQDGYTFGSGTRLTVV.